This T cell receptor (beta chain) was found in a study of response to subunit inactivated influenza vaccine. This clonotype has a single count. Its specificity is unknown. There are 14 residues in the CDR3. The germline CDR1 and CDR2 sequences are SGDLS and YYNGEE. Trimming removed 5 bases from V and 6 bases from J, with 14 bases in between. Findings and caveats of the study: Researchers suggested that each seasonal influenza vaccination recruits few new T cells.

MiXCR, run by TCRdb on the RT-PCR reads, gives a single entry per CDR3 protein. Of roughly 650,000 distinct CDR3 sequences listed, around a sixth were seen once; the top ten hold 9.5% to 13%. The input for sequencing was PBMCs from blood, taken 11 to 12 days after vaccination. The receptor comes from a man aged 50-59 years who received an inactivated influenza vaccine. The chain joins TRBV9 to TRBJ2-2; either TRBD1 or TRBD2 may supply D (5 bases each). This CDR3 reads CASSTGPRPGELFF. The CDR3 region has the DNA TGTGCCAGCAGTACGGGGCCGAGGCCCGGGGAGCTGTTTTTT.